The 26 T cell receptor beta chains below come from one sample, sequenced in a study of blood T cell repertoires in COVID-19. TCRdb keeps only in-frame clones here, not all; method: immunoSEQ multiplex PCR. This sample carries roughly 220,000 clones, about four fifths of them seen once, and the ten largest clones take roughly 8%. Material for sequencing was peripheral blood. The receptors were sampled from a woman aged 80 or older with COVID-19, enrolled during active disease.

The V gene is TRBV6-2 or TRBV6-3, the J gene TRBJ2-6, with a possible D match to TRBD2 (6 bases). This CDR3 contains 16 residues. V was trimmed by 7 bases and J by 1 base, leaving 14 bases between them. Germline V gene sequence: CDR1 MNHEY, CDR2 SVGEGT. This CDR3 is CASTPQGRSGANVLTF. The DNA for the CDR3 is TGTGCCAGCACCCCTCAAGGGAGGTCTGGGGCCAACGTCCTGACTTTC.

This chain connects TRBV7-2 to TRBJ1-3, with D unclear. Germline loops: CDR1 SGHTA, CDR2 FQGNSA. Trimming removed 1 base at V and 4 bases at J, with 5 bases between. The CDR3 is made up of 13 amino acids. Here the CDR3 DNA reads TGTGCCAGCAGCTTAGTACGGGGAAACACCATATATTTT. Its translation: CASSLVRGNTIYF.

This clone was seen a single time. The rearrangement links TRBV19 to TRBJ2-1, with 15 bases that match TRBD2. V gave up 3 bases and J gave up 2 bases; unmatched junction bases: 8. The CDR3 is made up of 19 amino acids. Germline V gene lookup returns CDR1 LNHDA and CDR2 SQIVND (reference sequence). The CDR3 protein is CASSIVGLAGGSPYNEQFF. The DNA for the CDR3 is TGTGCCAGTAGTATTGTTGGACTAGCGGGAGGGAGCCCCTACAATGAGCAGTTCTTC.

The chain combines TRBV30 with TRBJ1-5; D remains ambiguous. The CDR3 has 14 residues. Trimming removed 5 bases at V and 3 bases at J, with 14 bases between. The V gene's germline CDR1 is GTSNPN and CDR2 SVGIG (reference sequence). This chain's CDR3 is CAWAKNSVNQPQHF. DNA of the CDR3: TGTGCCTGGGCAAAGAACAGTGTCAATCAGCCCCAGCATTTT.

The chain links TRBV18 to TRBJ1-4, with a weak D call TRBD1 (5 bases). V was pared by 2 bases and J by 0 bases, with 10 bases between. Germline CDR1 reads KGHSH; CDR2 reads LQKENI. The CDR3 loop spans 16 amino acids. CDR3 protein: CASSPAGTATNEKLFF. The CDR3 DNA reads as TGTGCCAGCTCACCAGCAGGGACTGCAACTAATGAAAAACTGTTTTTT.

The chain employs TRBV2 and TRBJ1-2, with TRBD1 matching 9 bases. There are 13 residues in the CDR3. Germline CDR1 reads SNHLY; CDR2 reads FYNNEI. V lost 8 bases and J lost 2; bases outside the gene matches: 3. The CDR3 sequence is CASGGQGNYGYTF. The CDR3, as DNA: TGTGCCAGCGGAGGACAGGGGAACTATGGCTACACCTTC. The full variable domain, completed using reference TRBV2 and TRBJ1-2, is EPEVTQTPSHQVTQMGQEVILRCVPISNHLYFYWYRQILGQKVEFLVSFYNNEISEKSEIFDDQFSVERPDGSNFTLKIRSTKLEDSAMYFCASGGQGNYGYTFGSGTRLTVV.

V gene TRBV19 combines with J gene TRBJ1-1; the D is unclear. In germline, CDR1 is LNHDA, CDR2 SQIVND (reference sequence). The CDR3 is 16 amino acids. Trimming shortened V by 4 bases and J by 2 bases, and 17 bases separated the two germline ends. The CDR3 sequence: CASSRGHMKGNTEAFF. As DNA, the CDR3 is TGTGCCAGTAGTAGAGGGCACATGAAGGGTAACACTGAAGCTTTCTTT. The full variable domain, its missing parts supplied by reference TRBV19 and TRBJ1-1, is DGGITQSPKYLFRKEGQNVTLSCEQNLNHDAMYWYRQDPGQGLRLIYYSQIVNDFQKGDIAEGYSVSREKKESFPLTVTSAQKNPTAFYLCASSRGHMKGNTEAFFGQGTRLTVV.

The V and J genes are TRBV2 and TRBJ2-1; 8 nucleotides line up with TRBD2. Germline V gene data show CDR1 as SNHLY and CDR2 as FYNNEI. The J segment lost 10 bases and the V segment lost 6 bases, leaving 8 bases of the junction unmatched. CDR3 length equals 13 residues. CDR3 sequence reads: CASSGWVAGEQFF. The CDR3 region has the DNA TGTGCCAGCAGCGGCTGGGTAGCGGGGGAGCAGTTCTTC.

The chain uses TRBV4-2 and TRBJ1-6; the D is unclear. With 0 bases removed from V and 6 bases from J, the gap between germline ends came to 9 bases. CDR3 length: 15 amino acids. Germline CDR1 and CDR2: LGHNA and YNFKEQ. The CDR3, as DNA: TGTGCCAGCAGCCAAGATGCACAGAGTAATTCACCCCTCCACTTT. As protein: CASSQDAQSNSPLHF.

This CDR3 reads CASSLDQGLYGYTF. The CDR3 nucleotides read TGCGCCAGCAGCTTGGATCAGGGGCTCTATGGCTACACCTTC. The chain combines TRBV5-1 with TRBJ1-2, with a weak D call TRBD1 (6 bases). CDR1 is SGHRS and CDR2 is YFSETQ in the germline V gene. CDR3 length equals 14 residues. Trimming took off 0 bases at V and 4 bases at J, with 10 bases between the two ends. The variable domain in full, with the rest retrieved from reference TRBV5-1 and TRBJ1-2, is KAGVTQTPRYLIKTRGQQVTLSCSPISGHRSVSWYQQTPGQGLQFLFEYFSETQRNKGNFPGRFSGRQFSNSRSEMNVSTLELGDSALYLCASSLDQGLYGYTFGSGTRLTVV.

As concerns this clone: The sample has other DNA sequences that encode this CDR3 too. The chain uses TRBV6-5 and TRBJ1-6, with 7 bases matching TRBD1. Germline V lookup: CDR1 MNHEY, CDR2 SVGAGI. With V trimmed by 0 bases and J by 7 bases, 3 bases remained unmatched. The CDR3 is made up of 15 amino acids. In DNA form, the CDR3 reads TGTGCCAGCAGTTACTCCGGGACAGTCAATTCACCCCTCCACTTT. This codes for CASSYSGTVNSPLHF.

CDR3 nucleotide sequence: TGTGCCAGCAGCTCTCGGGGTGGCTATGGCTACACCTTC. It encodes CASSSRGGYGYTF. The J gene is TRBJ1-2, the V gene TRBV5-5; no reliable D call. CDR3 length: 13 amino acids. CDR1 and CDR2 (germline): SGHKS, YYEKEE (reference sequence). The V and J ends lost 3 bases and 4 bases respectively, with 10 bases between them.

The chain has TRBV19 and TRBJ1-2, with 9 positions matching TRBD1. CDR1 is LNHDA and CDR2 is SQIVND in the germline V gene (reference sequence). There are 15 residues in the CDR3. The V and J ends lost 8 bases and 4 bases, in that order; junction bases with no gene match: 11. The CDR3 loop reads CASSPGDRDSYGYTF. In DNA form, the CDR3 reads TGTGCCAGTTCCCCGGGGGACAGGGATTCCTATGGCTACACCTTC.

This chain uses TRBV18 with TRBJ2-1, with TRBD2 matching over 13 bases. V lost 1 base to trimming and J lost 7 bases; unmatched junction nucleotides: 7. Germline CDR1 reads KGHSH; CDR2 reads LQKENI. The CDR3 length is 17 residues. The CDR3 loop reads CASSPRTSGRTGNEQFF. CDR3 sequence (DNA): TGTGCCAGCTCACCACGGACTAGCGGGAGAACGGGGAATGAGCAGTTCTTC.

This rearrangement joins TRBV5-5 to TRBJ1-5; 8 bases are a match to TRBD1. Trimming at V came to 4 bases and at J to 2 bases, leaving 8 bases not matched to a gene. The germline V gene has CDR1 SGHKS and CDR2 YYEKEE (reference sequence). This CDR3 spans 16 amino acids. Here the CDR3 DNA reads TGTGCCAGCAGCCCTAGGACAGGGACCCGCAATCAGCCCCAGCATTTT. Translated, it gives CASSPRTGTRNQPQHF.

This chain joins TRBV28 and TRBJ2-1; 7 nucleotides agree with TRBD2. Losses at the gene ends were 2 bases for V and 15 bases for J; bases not matched to a gene: 10. CDR1 is MDHEN and CDR2 is SYDVKM in the germline V gene. CDR3 length equals 13 residues. CDR3 loop: CASSLPPSGGPFF. The CDR3 region has the DNA TGTGCCAGCAGTTTACCTCCTAGCGGAGGACCGTTCTTC.

This chain joins TRBV2 and TRBJ1-6; D possibly corresponds to TRBD1 (6 bases). Trimming stripped 6 bases from V and 0 bases from J, with 18 bases between. CDR3 length equals 18 residues. Germline CDR1 SNHLY, CDR2 FYNNEI. The CDR3 loop is CASSARTAGGSYNSPLHF. The DNA of the CDR3 is TGTGCCAGCAGCGCGCGGACAGCCGGAGGCTCCTATAATTCACCCCTCCACTTT.

The CDR3 nucleotides read TGTGCCAGCAGCGTAGATGGGGGGGCCTATGGCTACACCTTC. Residues: CASSVDGGAYGYTF. The chain links TRBV9 to TRBJ1-2; D possibly corresponds to TRBD1 (6 bases). The CDR3 is made up of 14 amino acids. Per germline, CDR1 SGDLS and CDR2 YYNGEE. Trimming left V 0 bases short and J 4 bases short, with 10 bases between.

In DNA, the CDR3 is TGTGCCAGCAGTAGACAGGGGAAATCCAACGTCCTGACTTTC. This gives the protein CASSRQGKSNVLTF. This chain joins TRBV27 and TRBJ2-6; TRBD1 aligns across 8 bases. CDR1 and CDR2 (germline): MNHEY, SMNVEV (reference sequence). Trimming cost V 5 bases and J 8 bases; bases outside gene matches: 5. This CDR3 comprises 14 residues.

This clone was counted between two and nine times. The rearrangement uses TRBV11-2 and TRBJ2-2; 13 bases are a match to TRBD2. The CDR3 extends over 16 amino acids. The germline gives CDR1 SGHAT, CDR2 FQNNGV. Trimming removed 5 bases from V and 6 bases from J; junction bases left unmatched: 6. The CDR3 coding sequence is TGTGCCAGCAGCCCACCGGGACTAGCGGGACCCGGGGAGCTGTTTTTT. As protein: CASSPPGLAGPGELFF.

This clone came up a few times. V and J are TRBV11-2 and TRBJ1-2, with D tentatively TRBD1 (5 bases). From germline, CDR1 is SGHAT and CDR2 FQNNGV. The germline V and J ends were trimmed by 1 base and 4 bases, with 16 bases remaining between them. The CDR3 covers 16 residues. CDR3 amino acids: CASSLVPTQGSYGYTF. Here the CDR3 DNA reads TGTGCCAGCAGCTTAGTTCCTACCCAGGGCAGCTATGGCTACACCTTC.

CDR3 residues: CAAKGTGELFF. CDR3 nucleotides: TGTGCCGCGAAGGGGACCGGGGAGCTGTTTTTT. V is TRBV7-7 and J is TRBJ2-2; a weak D match, TRBD1 (5 bases). Deletions cut 11 bases from V and 5 bases from J, with 9 bases between. The CDR3 length is 11 residues. The germline V gene has CDR1 SSHAT and CDR2 FNYEAQ (reference sequence).

The V and J genes are TRBV4-1 and TRBJ1-3, with 10 bases identical to TRBD1. This CDR3 region has 16 residues. Germline values: CDR1 MGHRA, CDR2 YSYEKL. V was pared by 4 bases and J by 3 bases, with 6 bases of the junction left unmatched. CDR3 sequence reads: CASSPPTGGFGNTIYF. The CDR3, as DNA: TGCGCCAGCAGCCCCCCGACAGGGGGCTTTGGAAACACCATATATTTT.

The chain carries TRBV7-2 and TRBJ1-4; D possibly corresponds to TRBD1 (6 bases). CDR3 length equals 14 residues. From germline, CDR1 is SGHTA and CDR2 FQGNSA. V lost 5 bases and J 8 bases, leaving 15 bases between the germline ends. The CDR3 coding sequence is TGTGCCAGCAGCCAACAACAGGGTAGAGAAAAACTGTTTTTT. This sequence encodes CASSQQQGREKLFF.

V usage is TRBV16 and J usage is TRBJ1-2; unclear D gene. The CDR3 is 14 residues long. Trimming took 2 bases from V and 4 from J, leaving 11 bases between them. CDR1 KGHSY and CDR2 FQNENV come from the germline V gene. Here the CDR3 DNA reads TGTGCCAGCAGCCAAAGCGGAGTAGGCTATGGCTACACCTTC. Protein: CASSQSGVGYGYTF. The entire variable domain, with the rest obtained from reference TRBV16 and TRBJ1-2, is as follows: GEEVAQTPKHLVRGEGQKAKLYCAPIKGHSYVFWYQQVLKNEFKFLISFQNENVFDETGMPKERFSAKCLPNSPCSLEIQATKLEDSAVYFCASSQSGVGYGYTFGSGTRLTVV.

The V gene is TRBV6-6, the J gene TRBJ1-6; 7 nucleotides agree with TRBD1. The junction had 9 bases not matched to a gene; V was cut back by 9 bases and J by 4 bases. The CDR3 totals 15 residues. In germline, CDR1 is MNHNY, CDR2 SVGAGI (reference sequence). Written as DNA, the CDR3 is TGTGCCAGTAGGACAGGACTCTCGTATAATTCACCCCTCCACTTT. As protein: CASRTGLSYNSPLHF.